Detailed here is one TCR beta chain. These data come from a study of PD-L1 blockade in urothelial cancer. Time point reported: pretreatment peripheral blood. Germline CDR1 SGHTA, CDR2 FQGNSA. This CDR3 comprises 14 residues. V lost 3 bases to trimming and J lost 2 bases, with 8 bases between them. Libraries were prepared by immunoSEQ multiplex PCR; TCRdb keeps only in-frame clonotypes and omits some of them. The table lists about 87,000 clones, roughly 89% of them singletons. The receptor was isolated from a man between 60 and 75 years old with urothelial cancer. The V gene is TRBV7-2, the J gene TRBJ1-5; tentatively, D is TRBD1 (6 bases). Source: PBMCs, taken around atezolizumab (anti-PD-L1) treatment. CDR3: CASSFGQRNQPQHF. CDR3 nucleotides: TGTGCCAGCAGCTTCGGACAGCGCAATCAGCCCCAGCATTTT.